Given below is one T cell receptor beta chain in context. As yet, its antigen is unknown. This specimen belongs to a study of cytomegalovirus exposure and HLA in healthy donors. Study as a whole: In an early release, HLA-typed donors contributed tens of millions of unique TCR sequences.

Primers for the PCR totalled 60 Vbeta and 13 Jbeta. Clones were read by immunoSEQ multiplex PCR, and TCRdb kept only the in-frame ones, dropping some. In the table there are tens of thousands of clones, about two thirds of which are singletons. Regarding the study as a whole: As a later analysis showed, a missense DCLRE1C variant was linked to trimming of TCR beta V- and J-genes. Several of the most significant clusters appeared linked to common viral pathogens, based on a later analysis.

V dropped 3 bases and J dropped 8 bases, with 13 bases sitting between them. The CDR3 sequence is 13 residues long. Germline values: CDR1 MRHNA, CDR2 SNTAGT. This chain uses TRBV6-4 with TRBJ1-2, with a possible D match to TRBD1 (5 bases). This sequence was found in a woman aged 40 to 50 in good health and CMV-seropositive. The sequencing sample was made of PBMCs. Written as DNA, the CDR3 is TGTGCCAGCAGTGAGTCGGGGGGTCGGGGCTACACCTTC. Protein: CASSESGGRGYTF.